This T cell receptor (beta chain) is drawn from a study of blood T cell repertoires in COVID-19. Study-level information: Acute-phase and convalescent COVID-19 samples originated in the United States, Italy and Spain. PBMCs, B-cell-depleted T cells, or T cells provided the cDNA or gDNA that made up the material.

Original analysis: The assay estimated nucleated cells by amplifying reference gene primers. TCRdb keeps only in-frame clones here, not all; method: immunoSEQ multiplex PCR. For V, J and clone size, that table is used; D and trimming come from the DNA. The table has tens of thousands of clones, 80% to 90% seen once. CDR3 length: 16 amino acids. Trimming at V came to 3 bases and at J to 7 bases, leaving 12 bases not matched to a gene. The V gene's germline CDR1 is DFQATT and CDR2 SNEGSKA (reference sequence). Material for sequencing was peripheral blood. The V and J genes are TRBV20-1 and TRBJ1-6; 7 bases match TRBD1. This TCR was recovered from a man older than 75 with active COVID-19. The CDR3 sequence: CSASLNTGQRNSPLHF. CDR3 DNA sequence: TGCAGTGCTAGTCTTAATACGGGACAGAGAAATTCACCCCTCCACTTT.